This paragraph reports one T cell receptor beta chain. While infection was still active, Seattle patients were enrolled and then followed longitudinally. In the authors' workflow: Cell counts per sample came from amplifying reference gene primers. TCRdb's table, derived via immunoSEQ multiplex PCR, lists solely in-frame clones and lacks some. V, J and clone size were drawn from that table, and D and trimming were deduced from the DNA. Of about 150,000 clones listed, around 82% are singletons. The data were taken from a study of blood T cell repertoires in COVID-19. Study background: T cells, B-cell-depleted T cells, or PBMCs provided the cDNA or gDNA that served as material.

The trim removed 1 base at V and 0 bases at J, leaving 6 bases unmatched. Per the germline V gene, CDR1 is SGHRS and CDR2 is YFSETQ. The CDR3 is made up of 16 amino acids. The source material was peripheral blood. V gene TRBV5-1 combines with J gene TRBJ1-1, with 7 bases identical to TRBD1. This TCR derives from a man in his sixties with COVID-19, enrolled during active disease. CDR3 in amino acids: CASSLKLRGVNTEAFF. The CDR3 DNA reads TGCGCCAGCAGCTTGAAACTCAGGGGGGTGAACACTGAAGCTTTCTTT. Variable domain in full (rest from reference TRBV5-1 and TRBJ1-1): KAGVTQTPRYLIKTRGQQVTLSCSPISGHRSVSWYQQTPGQGLQFLFEYFSETQRNKGNFPGRFSGRQFSNSRSEMNVSTLELGDSALYLCASSLKLRGVNTEAFFGQGTRLTVV.